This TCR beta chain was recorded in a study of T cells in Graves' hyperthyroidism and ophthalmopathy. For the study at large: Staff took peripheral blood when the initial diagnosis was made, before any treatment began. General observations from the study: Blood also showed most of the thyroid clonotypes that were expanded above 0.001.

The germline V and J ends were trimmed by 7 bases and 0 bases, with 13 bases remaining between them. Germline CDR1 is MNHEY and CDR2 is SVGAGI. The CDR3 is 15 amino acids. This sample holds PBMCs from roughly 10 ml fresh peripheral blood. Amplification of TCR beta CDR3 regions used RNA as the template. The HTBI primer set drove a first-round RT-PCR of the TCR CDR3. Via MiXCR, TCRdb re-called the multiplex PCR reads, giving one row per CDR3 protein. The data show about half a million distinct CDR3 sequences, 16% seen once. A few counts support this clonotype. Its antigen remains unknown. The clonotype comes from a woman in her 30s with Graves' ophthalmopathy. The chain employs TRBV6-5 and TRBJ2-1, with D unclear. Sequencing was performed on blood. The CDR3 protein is CASKVAVSSYNEQFF. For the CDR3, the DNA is TGTGCCAGCAAGGTGGCGGTGAGCTCCTACAATGAGCAGTTCTTC.